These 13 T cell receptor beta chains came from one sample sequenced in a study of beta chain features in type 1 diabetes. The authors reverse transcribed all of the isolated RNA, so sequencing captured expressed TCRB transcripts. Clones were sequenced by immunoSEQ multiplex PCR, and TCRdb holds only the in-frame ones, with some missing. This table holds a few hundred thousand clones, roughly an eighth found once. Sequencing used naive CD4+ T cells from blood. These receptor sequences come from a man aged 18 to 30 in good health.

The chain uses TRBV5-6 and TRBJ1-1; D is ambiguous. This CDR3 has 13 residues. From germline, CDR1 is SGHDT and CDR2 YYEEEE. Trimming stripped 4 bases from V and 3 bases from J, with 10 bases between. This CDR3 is CASSLTYYTEAFF. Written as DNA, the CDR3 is TGTGCCAGCAGCCTTACTTACTACACTGAAGCTTTCTTT. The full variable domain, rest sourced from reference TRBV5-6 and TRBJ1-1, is DAGVTQSPTHLIKTRGQQVTLRCSPKSGHDTVSWYQQALGQGPQFIFQYYEEEERQRGNFPDRFSGHQFPNYSSELNVNALLLGDSALYLCASSLTYYTEAFFGQGTRLTVV.

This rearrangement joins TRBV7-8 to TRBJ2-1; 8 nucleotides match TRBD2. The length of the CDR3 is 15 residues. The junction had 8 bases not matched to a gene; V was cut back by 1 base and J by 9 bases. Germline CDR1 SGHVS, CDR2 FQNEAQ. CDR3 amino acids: CASSLVVSGVGEQFF. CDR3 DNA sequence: TGTGCCAGCAGCTTAGTGGTTAGCGGGGTGGGTGAGCAGTTCTTC.

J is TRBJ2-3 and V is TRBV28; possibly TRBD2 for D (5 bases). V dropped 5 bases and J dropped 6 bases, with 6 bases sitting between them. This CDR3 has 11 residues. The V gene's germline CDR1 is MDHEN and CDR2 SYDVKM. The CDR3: CASSREDTQYF. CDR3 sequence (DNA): TGTGCCAGCAGTAGGGAGGATACGCAGTATTTT.

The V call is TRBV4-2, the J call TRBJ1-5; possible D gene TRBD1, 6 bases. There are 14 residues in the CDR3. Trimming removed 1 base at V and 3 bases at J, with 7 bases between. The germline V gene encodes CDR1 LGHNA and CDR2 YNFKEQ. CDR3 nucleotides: TGTGCCAGCAGCCAAGGACAGGTCAATCAGCCCCAGCATTTT. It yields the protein CASSQGQVNQPQHF.

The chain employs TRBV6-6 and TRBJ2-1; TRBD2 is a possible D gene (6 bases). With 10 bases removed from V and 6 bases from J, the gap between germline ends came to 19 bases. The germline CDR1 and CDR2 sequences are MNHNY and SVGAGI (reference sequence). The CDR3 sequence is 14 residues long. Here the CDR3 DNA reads TGTGCCACCCGGCAGGGAGGAGAGCTCAATGAGCAGTTCTTC. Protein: CATRQGGELNEQFF.

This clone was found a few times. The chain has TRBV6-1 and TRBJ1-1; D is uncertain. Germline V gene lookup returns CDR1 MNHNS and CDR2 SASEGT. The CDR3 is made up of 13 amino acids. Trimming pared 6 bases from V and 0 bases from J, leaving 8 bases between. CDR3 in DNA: TGTGCCAGCAGCCAAGAGATGAACACTGAAGCTTTCTTT. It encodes CASSQEMNTEAFF.

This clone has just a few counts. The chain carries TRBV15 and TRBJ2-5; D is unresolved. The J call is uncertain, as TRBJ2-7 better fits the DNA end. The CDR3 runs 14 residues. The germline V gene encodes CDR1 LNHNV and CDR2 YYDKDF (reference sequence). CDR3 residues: CATSTESFSYEQYF. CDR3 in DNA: TGTGCCACCAGCACTGAGTCCTTTTCCTACGAGCAGTACTTC.

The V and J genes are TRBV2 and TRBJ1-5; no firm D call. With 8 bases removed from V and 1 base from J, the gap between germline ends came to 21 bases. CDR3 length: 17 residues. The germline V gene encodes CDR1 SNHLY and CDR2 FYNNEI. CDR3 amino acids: CASPGESRRRSNQPQHF. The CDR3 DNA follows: TGTGCCAGCCCCGGGGAGTCTCGGCGGCGGAGCAATCAGCCCCAGCATTTT.

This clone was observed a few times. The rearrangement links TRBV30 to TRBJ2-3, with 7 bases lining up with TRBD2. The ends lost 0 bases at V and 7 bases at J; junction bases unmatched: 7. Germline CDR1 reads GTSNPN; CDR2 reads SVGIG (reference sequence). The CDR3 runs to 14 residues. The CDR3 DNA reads TGTGCCTGGAGTGTAGTCGGGGGGAAAAATACGCAGTATTTT. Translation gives CAWSVVGGKNTQYF.

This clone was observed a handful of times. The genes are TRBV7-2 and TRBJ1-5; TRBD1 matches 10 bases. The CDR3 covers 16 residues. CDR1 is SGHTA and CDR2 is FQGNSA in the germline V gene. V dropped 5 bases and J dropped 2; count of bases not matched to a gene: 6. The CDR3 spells CASSPGTGAGNQPQHF. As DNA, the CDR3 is TGTGCCAGCAGCCCCGGGACAGGGGCAGGCAATCAGCCCCAGCATTTT. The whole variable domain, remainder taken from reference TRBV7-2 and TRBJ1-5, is GAGVSQSPSNKVTEKGKDVELRCDPISGHTALYWYRQSLGQGLEFLIYFQGNSAPDKSGLPSDRFSAERTGGSVSTLTIQRTQQEDSAVYLCASSPGTGAGNQPQHFGDGTRLSIL.

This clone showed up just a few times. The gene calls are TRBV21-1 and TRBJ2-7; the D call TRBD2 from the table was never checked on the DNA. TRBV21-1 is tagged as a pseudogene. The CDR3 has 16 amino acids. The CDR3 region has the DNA TGTGCCAGCAGCAAAGAGGCGCGGCTCAAATTTTACGAGCAGTACTTC. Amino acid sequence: CASSKEARLKFYEQYF.

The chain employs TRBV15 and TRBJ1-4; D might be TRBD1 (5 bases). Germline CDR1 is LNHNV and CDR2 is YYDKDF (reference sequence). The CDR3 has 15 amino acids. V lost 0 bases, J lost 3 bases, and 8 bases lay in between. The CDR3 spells CATSRDPRANEKLFF. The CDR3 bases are TGTGCCACCAGCAGAGATCCCAGGGCTAATGAAAAACTGTTTTTT. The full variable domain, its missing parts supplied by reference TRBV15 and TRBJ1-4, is DAMVIQNPRYQVTQFGKPVTLSCSQTLNHNVMYWYQQKSSQAPKLLFHYYDKDFNNEADTPDNFQSRRPNTSFCFLDIRSPGLGDTAMYLCATSRDPRANEKLFFGSGTQLSVL.

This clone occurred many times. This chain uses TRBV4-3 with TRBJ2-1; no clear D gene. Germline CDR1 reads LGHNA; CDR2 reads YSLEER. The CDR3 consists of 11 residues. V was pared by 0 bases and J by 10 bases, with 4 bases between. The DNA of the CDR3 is TGCGCCAGCAGCCAAGATCGGGAGCAGTTCTTC. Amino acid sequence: CASSQDREQFF.